This T cell receptor beta chain originates from a study of spatial heterogeneity in lung cancer. Study in general: Compared with alpha-chain sequences, beta-chain sequences were consistently detected in greater numbers. Counts of TCR transcripts in tumor regions tracked strongly with a T cell module score that came from matched bulk RNA-seq. General study results and limits: Within tumors, counts of expanded alpha and beta TCRs tracked tumor mutation counts.

Time point defined: sample taken at primary tumor resection. Samples were donated by 72 untreated early-stage non-small cell lung cancer patients. Unique molecular identifiers, one per molecule, were present on every TCR cDNA molecule. A single record per CDR3 protein comes from TCRdb applying MiXCR to the 5' RACE reads. The data show 2,000 to 3,000 distinct CDR3 sequences, 15% seen once. Germline V lookup: CDR1 LGHNT, CDR2 FRNRAP. V was trimmed by 6 bases and J by 5 bases, leaving 13 bases between them. CDR3 length: 13 amino acids. Points on this clonotype: Its target is not known.

The chain links TRBV12-5 to TRBJ2-5; the D gene is possibly TRBD1 (6 bases). The material was lung tumor tissue, obtained at surgery. This clonotype was sampled from a female donor with early-stage non-small cell lung cancer. The CDR3 nucleotides read TGTGCTAGTGGACAGGGAACAGGGGAGACCCAGTACTTC. This translates into CASGQGTGETQYF.